Listed below are T cell receptor beta chains from one sample, sequenced in a study of T cells after yellow fever vaccination. Via MiXCR, TCRdb re-called the 5' RACE reads, giving one row per CDR3 protein. This table holds around 330,000 distinct CDR3 sequences, around 3.6% found once. The material sequenced was PBMCs, taken on the day of the yellow fever booster vaccination. All receptors come from a man in his late teens or twenties who received the YFV17D yellow fever vaccine. The conserved cysteine and the conserved F or W are not part of the CDR3 here.

cdr3_length: 11; j_call: TRBJ1-1; v_call: TRBV6-5; cdr3_aa: ASSNPSGRGAF
cdr3_length: 9; j_call: TRBJ1-1; v_call: TRBV2; cdr3_aa: ASTSRTEAF
cdr3_length: 13; j_call: TRBJ2-4; v_call: TRBV9; cdr3_aa: ASSASDRAKNIQY
cdr3_length: 13; j_call: TRBJ1-4; v_call: TRBV6-5; cdr3_aa: ASSYSWAENEKLF
cdr3_length: 13; j_call: TRBJ2-7; v_call: TRBV9; cdr3_aa: ASSAGGGPTYEQY
cdr3_length: 11; j_call: TRBJ2-7; v_call: TRBV5-1; cdr3_aa: ASSLAGVDEQY
cdr3_length: 13; j_call: TRBJ1-4; v_call: TRBV18; cdr3_aa: ASSPTGTTNEKLF
cdr3_length: 11; j_call: TRBJ1-3; v_call: TRBV29-1; cdr3_aa: SVEVGGLNTIF
cdr3_length: 11; j_call: TRBJ1-5; v_call: TRBV5-1; cdr3_aa: ASSSEGGRPQH
cdr3_length: 16; j_call: TRBJ2-3; v_call: TRBV7-2; cdr3_aa: ASSLASNQRGGIDTQY
cdr3_length: 12; j_call: TRBJ1-4; v_call: TRBV7-2; cdr3_aa: ASRPREGQEKLF
cdr3_length: 11; j_call: TRBJ1-2; v_call: TRBV29-1; cdr3_aa: SVGGGVKWGYT
cdr3_length: 13; j_call: TRBJ1-5; v_call: TRBV4-3; cdr3_aa: ASSQASGHNQPQH
cdr3_length: 12; j_call: TRBJ2-2; v_call: TRBV9; cdr3_aa: ASTGRGAPGELF
cdr3_length: 11; j_call: TRBJ2-2; v_call: TRBV2; cdr3_aa: ASSDRETGELF
cdr3_length: 13; j_call: TRBJ2-2; v_call: TRBV30; cdr3_aa: AWSVGTGDTGELF
cdr3_length: 13; j_call: TRBJ2-7; v_call: TRBV18; cdr3_aa: ASSPTDRGIYEQY
cdr3_length: 14; j_call: TRBJ2-1; v_call: TRBV30; cdr3_aa: AWSLGAGGSYNEQF
cdr3_length: 12; j_call: TRBJ2-5; v_call: TRBV6-2/TRBV6-3; cdr3_aa: ASGKDRGRETQY
cdr3_length: 13; j_call: TRBJ2-3; v_call: TRBV7-2; cdr3_aa: ASSLELGGTDTQY
cdr3_length: 12; j_call: TRBJ1-2; v_call: TRBV7-2; cdr3_aa: ASSPGTGGRGYT
cdr3_length: 13; j_call: TRBJ2-7; v_call: TRBV5-4; cdr3_aa: ASSLGQGSFYEQY
cdr3_length: 16; j_call: TRBJ2-3; v_call: TRBV18; cdr3_aa: ASSPALISGGAPDTQY